These 22 T cell receptor beta chains were all obtained from the same sample, sequenced in a study of blood T cell repertoires in COVID-19. Produced via immunoSEQ multiplex PCR; TCRdb's table is partial and in-frame only. Of 250,000 or so clones in the sample, about 80% were seen once. Sequenced material: PBMCs or T cells enriched from blood (not recorded which). The origin of the receptors is a man in his forties or fifties who had recovered from COVID-19.

The genes are TRBV5-1 and TRBJ2-7; 8 nucleotides line up with TRBD2. Germline assignment: CDR1 SGHRS and CDR2 YFSETQ. This CDR3 spans 14 amino acids. V dropped 3 bases and J dropped 5; count of bases not matched to a gene: 7. The CDR3 DNA reads TGCGCCAGCAGCTCGACGGGGGGGACCCACGAGCAGTACTTC. Protein sequence: CASSSTGGTHEQYF. The full variable domain, its missing parts supplied by reference TRBV5-1 and TRBJ2-7, is KAGVTQTPRYLIKTRGQQVTLSCSPISGHRSVSWYQQTPGQGLQFLFEYFSETQRNKGNFPGRFSGRQFSNSRSEMNVSTLELGDSALYLCASSSTGGTHEQYFGPGTRLTVT.

This clone was counted only a few times. The genes are TRBV5-1 and TRBJ1-2; weak D call: TRBD1 (6 bases). The ends were cut back, 4 bases at V and 5 bases at J, with 18 bases in the middle. From germline, CDR1 is SGHRS and CDR2 YFSETQ. The CDR3 has 15 amino acids. CDR3 coding DNA: TGCGCCAGCAGCCCCGCTCCAGGGGATCATTATGGCTACACCTTC. Residues: CASSPAPGDHYGYTF.

This clone was observed a few times. The chain has TRBV19 and TRBJ2-2; D may be TRBD1 (6 bases). This CDR3 region has 15 residues. V lost 3 bases to trimming and J lost 2 bases, with 10 bases between them. In germline, CDR1 is LNHDA, CDR2 SQIVND (reference sequence). The CDR3 reads CASSIRTVNTGELFF. In nucleotides, the CDR3 is TGTGCCAGTAGTATTCGGACAGTAAACACCGGGGAGCTGTTTTTT.

The chain links TRBV12-3 or TRBV12-4 to TRBJ1-2; 8 nucleotides agree with TRBD1. V dropped 4 bases and J dropped 5; count of bases not matched to a gene: 3. The CDR3 has 13 residues. The CDR3 sequence is CASSSQGAYGYTF. The CDR3 nucleotides read TGTGCCAGCAGTTCCCAGGGGGCATATGGCTACACCTTC.

The J gene is TRBJ2-1, the V gene TRBV7-2, with a weak D call TRBD2 (5 bases). This CDR3 comprises 15 residues. Germline V gene sequence: CDR1 SGHTA, CDR2 FQGNSA. The V gene lost 2 bases and the J gene lost 1 base, with 9 bases spanning the gap. The DNA of the CDR3 is TGTGCCAGCAGCTTAAATCGGGGATCCTACAATGAGCAGTTCTTC. This sequence encodes CASSLNRGSYNEQFF.

The V gene is TRBV4-1, the J gene TRBJ2-7; 7 bases line up with TRBD1. V lost 1 base, J lost 5 bases, and 8 bases stayed unmatched. The CDR3 totals 15 residues. The germline V gene has CDR1 MGHRA and CDR2 YSYEKL. CDR3 sequence: CASSQVGGRANEQYF. CDR3 sequence (DNA): TGCGCCAGCAGCCAAGTAGGGGGCAGGGCGAACGAGCAGTACTTC.

The chain uses TRBV7-3 and TRBJ2-1, with TRBD2 matching over 8 bases. The ends lost 4 bases at V and 7 bases at J; junction bases unmatched: 3. The CDR3 is 13 residues long. Germline loops: CDR1 SGHTA, CDR2 FQGTGA. CDR3: CASSSERGNEQFF. CDR3 DNA sequence: TGTGCCAGCAGCTCCGAGCGGGGGAATGAGCAGTTCTTC.

The V and J genes are TRBV19 and TRBJ2-1; 12 bases align to TRBD2. Trimming at V came to 4 bases and at J to 10 bases, leaving 5 bases not matched to a gene. The CDR3 has 14 amino acids. CDR1 and CDR2 from the germline V gene are LNHDA and SQIVND (reference sequence). CDR3: CASSRLAGEIEQFF. In nucleotides, the CDR3 is TGTGCCAGTAGTAGACTAGCGGGAGAAATCGAGCAGTTCTTC.

The rearrangement links TRBV20-1 to TRBJ2-3; weak D call: TRBD2 (5 bases). In germline, CDR1 is DFQATT, CDR2 SNEGSKA (reference sequence). The CDR3 totals 10 residues. V shed 7 bases and J shed 6 bases, with 8 bases lying between them. CDR3 region: CSGGLDTQYF. In nucleotides, the CDR3 is TGCAGTGGAGGGCTGGATACGCAGTATTTT.

The chain joins TRBV28 to TRBJ1-1; D remains ambiguous. Between the trimmed V and J ends, which lost 3 bases and 1 base, there was a span of 6 bases. The germline gives CDR1 MDHEN, CDR2 SYDVKM. CDR3 length equals 13 residues. CDR3 protein: CASSFERNTEAFF. As DNA, the CDR3 is TGTGCCAGCAGTTTTGAGCGGAACACTGAAGCTTTCTTT.

In this sample, this clone turned up a few times. This chain links TRBV5-1 with TRBJ1-6; tentatively, D is TRBD1 (5 bases). The CDR3 has 15 residues. V gave up 0 bases and J gave up 6 bases, with 10 bases separating them. Per the germline V gene, CDR1 is SGHRS and CDR2 is YFSETQ. The CDR3 reads CASSLGQIVNSPLHF. CDR3 nucleotide sequence: TGCGCCAGCAGCTTGGGACAGATAGTTAATTCACCCCTCCACTTT.

J is TRBJ2-4 and V is TRBV9; 10 bases agree with TRBD1. J lost 2 bases, V lost 6 bases, and 5 bases had no gene match. Per the germline V gene, CDR1 is SGDLS and CDR2 is YYNGEE. The CDR3 length is 15 residues. CDR3 nucleotides: TGTGCCAGCACCTGGACAGGGGGGTCCAAAAACATTCAGTACTTC. This gives the protein CASTWTGGSKNIQYF. Looking up the rest from reference TRBV9 and TRBJ2-4 gives the full variable domain: DSGVTQTPKHLITATGQRVTLRCSPRSGDLSVYWYQQSLDQGLQFLIQYYNGEERAKGNILERFSAQQFPDLHSELNLSSLELGDSALYFCASTWTGGSKNIQYFGAGTRLSVL.

The rearrangement links TRBV3-1 (or the pseudogene TRBV3-2) to TRBJ1-1; D possibly corresponds to TRBD1 (5 bases). This CDR3 has 15 amino acids. Trimming left V 4 bases short and J 4 bases short, with 16 bases between. Germline V lookup: CDR1 LGHDT, CDR2 YNNKEL (reference sequence). CDR3 nucleotide sequence: TGTGCCAGCAGCCTTGGCGGGGGGGTGGGCACTGAAGCTTTCTTT. Translating it yields CASSLGGGVGTEAFF.

This rearrangement joins TRBV13 to TRBJ1-6, with D perhaps matching TRBD1 (5 bases). V was pared by 3 bases and J by 9 bases, with 12 bases between. In germline, CDR1 is PRHDT, CDR2 FYEKMQ (reference sequence). This CDR3 is built from 14 residues. CDR3 DNA: TGTGCCAGCAGCTTCGGGGGTGAGGGTTCACCCCTCCACTTT. Protein: CASSFGGEGSPLHF.

The gene calls are TRBV29-1 and TRBJ2-7; the match to TRBD1 covers 9 bases. With 4 bases clipped from V and 7 bases from J, the junction kept 5 bases outside the gene matches. The CDR3 runs 12 residues. Germline CDR1 and CDR2: SQVTM and ANQGSEA. The CDR3 region is CSVAGTGWEQYF. CDR3 sequence (DNA): TGCAGCGTTGCAGGGACAGGGTGGGAGCAGTACTTC.

This chain connects TRBV5-1 to TRBJ1-1; TRBD1 matches 7 bases. This CDR3 spans 14 amino acids. J lost 8 bases, V lost 4 bases, and 11 bases had no gene match. Germline V gene data show CDR1 as SGHRS and CDR2 as YFSETQ. CDR3 DNA: TGCGCCAGCAGCAACTCCAACAGGGGAAGAGAAGCTTTCTTT. It is translated as CASSNSNRGREAFF.

Of note for this clone: Since a much larger clone is just one base distant, this may be a read error. The gene calls are TRBV6-5 and TRBJ1-3; no reliable D call. Germline values: CDR1 MNHEY, CDR2 SVGAGI. This CDR3 contains 14 residues. Trimming pared 2 bases from V and 0 bases from J, leaving 5 bases between. CDR3 residues: CASSYTGSGNTIYF. CDR3 sequence (DNA): TGTGCCAGCAGTTACACGGGCTCTGGAAACACCATATATTTT.

The gene calls are TRBV9 and TRBJ2-5; perhaps TRBD2 as D (7 bases). V lost 2 bases and J lost 5, with 13 bases in between. The germline V gene has CDR1 SGDLS and CDR2 YYNGEE. The CDR3 consists of 14 residues. The CDR3 reads CASSVRGARETQYF. As DNA, the CDR3 is TGTGCCAGCAGCGTTCGGGGGGCGCGGGAGACCCAGTACTTC.

V gene TRBV7-3 combines with J gene TRBJ1-2, with TRBD1 as a possible D gene (6 bases). Germline-derived CDR1 and CDR2 are SGHTA and FQGTGA. This CDR3 region has 13 residues. Trimming took off 5 bases at V and 7 bases at J, with 14 bases between the two ends. The CDR3 sequence is CASSVQGSGGYTF. CDR3 in DNA: TGTGCCAGCAGCGTACAGGGTTCTGGTGGCTACACCTTC.

The CDR3 DNA reads as TGTGCCAGCAGCCACGGACTAGCGGGAGCTCTGAACACCGGGGAGCTGTTTTTT. It codes for CASSHGLAGALNTGELFF. The V and J genes are TRBV5-4 and TRBJ2-2; TRBD2 matches 13 bases. Unmatched junction bases numbered 7, after V lost 4 bases and J lost 1 base. Germline V gene lookup returns CDR1 SGHNT and CDR2 YYREEE (reference sequence). This CDR3 is built from 18 residues.

The rearrangement joins TRBV12-5 to TRBJ2-3, with D tentatively TRBD2 (5 bases). Germline V CDR1 and CDR2: LGHNT, FRNRAP. The V end lost 5 bases, the J end lost 0 bases, and 15 bases lay between the germline ends. The CDR3 has 16 amino acids. Here the CDR3 reads CASGPPHGESTDTQYF. The CDR3 bases are TGTGCTAGTGGTCCGCCCCACGGGGAAAGCACAGATACGCAGTATTTT. The variable domain in full, completed from reference TRBV12-5 and TRBJ2-3, reads DARVTQTPRHKVTEMGQEVTMRCQPILGHNTVFWYRQTMMQGLELLAYFRNRAPLDDSGMPKDRFSAEMPDATLATLKIQPSEPRDSAVYFCASGPPHGESTDTQYFGPGTRLTVL.

This clone occurred a few times. The V gene is TRBV5-1, the J gene TRBJ2-1, with 7 bases that match TRBD1. Germline trimming cut 1 base from V and 4 bases from J; bases unmatched to any gene: 5. This CDR3 region has 15 residues. Germline V lookup: CDR1 SGHRS, CDR2 YFSETQ. CDR3 sequence (DNA): TGCGCCAGCAGCTTGTCCAGGGGGAATTACAATGAGCAGTTCTTC. Translating gives CASSLSRGNYNEQFF.